A single sample is the source of the 5 T cell receptor beta chains below, sequenced in a study of cytomegalovirus exposure and HLA in healthy donors listed by TCRdb under 2017. Library creation used the immunoSEQ multiplex PCR assay. The multiplex PCR relied on a mix of 60 forward primers for TCR Vbeta segments and 13 reverse primers for TCR Jbeta segments. TCRdb took this table from immuneACCESS and kept in-frame rearrangements with V and J called. Such tables lack part of the clones; where checked against another copy, unresolved V genes explain under half of the gap, and the rest is unexplained. Here the sample has about 110,000 clones; 74% occur a single time. The ten biggest clones cover 2.6% of the sample. Sequencing input: PBMCs. These receptors were obtained from a man over 45 in good health and CMV-seropositive.

This chain uses TRBV27 with TRBJ1-2, with D perhaps TRBD1 (5 bases). CDR3 size: 13 residues. Germline CDR1 and CDR2: MNHEY and SMNVEV (reference sequence). Deletions cut 5 bases from V and 4 bases from J, with 11 bases between. The CDR3 reads CASSPHQGYGYTF. In nucleotides, the CDR3 is TGTGCCAGCAGTCCTCACCAGGGCTATGGCTACACCTTC.

V and J are TRBV14 and TRBJ2-1, with 8 bases matching TRBD2. Germline CDR1 reads SGHDN; CDR2 reads FVKESK. The CDR3 runs to 14 residues. The V and J ends lost 0 bases and 10 bases, in that order; junction bases with no gene match: 5. For the CDR3, the DNA is TGTGCCAGCAGCCAAGATTGGGTAGCGGGAGAGCAGTTCTTC. Protein product: CASSQDWVAGEQFF.

The chain carries TRBV7-2 and TRBJ2-3, with 11 bases that match TRBD2. This CDR3 comprises 17 residues. The ends lost 1 base at V and 6 bases at J; junction bases unmatched: 9. CDR1 and CDR2 from the germline V gene are SGHTA and FQGNSA. The CDR3 region has the DNA TGTGCCAGCAGCTTAGAAATAGCGGGAGGGTGGAGGGATACGCAGTATTTT. Translated, it gives CASSLEIAGGWRDTQYF.

The gene calls are TRBV10-3 and TRBJ1-3; 8 positions match TRBD1. Trimming took 2 bases from V and 3 from J; bases not matched to a gene: 6. CDR3 size: 16 residues. The V gene's germline CDR1 is ENHRY and CDR2 SYGVKD. DNA for the CDR3: TGTGCCATCAGTGAGCGGCAGGGGGCGCGTGGAAACACCATATATTTT. Its translation: CAISERQGARGNTIYF.

The rearrangement joins TRBV4-1 to TRBJ2-7, with 9 positions matching TRBD2. The CDR3 consists of 17 residues. CDR1 and CDR2 (germline): MGHRA, YSYEKL. V lost 4 bases to trimming and J lost 1 base; unmatched junction nucleotides: 11. CDR3 protein: CASSPHFSGSSSYEQYF. The DNA for the CDR3 is TGCGCCAGCAGCCCACACTTTAGCGGGAGCAGTTCCTACGAGCAGTACTTC.